The next 28 T cell receptor beta chains were all read from a single sample in a study of T-cell memory formation after mild COVID-19. TCRdb analysed the 5' RACE reads with MiXCR anew, one entry per CDR3 protein. The data hold 250,000 to 350,000 distinct CDR3 sequences, with approximately 19% observed a single time. Sequencing input: PBMCs or a T cell subset sorted from them (not recorded which). The receptors shown here come from a man aged 18 to 30 who had mild COVID-19 (a few samples of this study predate the infection). Cell type and time point are not known.

In this sample, this clonotype turned up a few times. The chain employs TRBV7-9 and TRBJ2-1; D is unclear. Trimming took off 1 base at V and 12 bases at J, with 10 bases between the two ends. The germline V gene encodes CDR1 SEHNR and CDR2 FQNEAQ (reference sequence). CDR3 length equals 12 residues. The CDR3, as DNA: TGTGCCAGCAGCTTAGTCCAGCCGGTGCAGTTCTTC. This codes for CASSLVQPVQFF.

V is TRBV14 and J is TRBJ2-2; 8 positions agree with TRBD1. Trimming took 8 bases from V and 4 from J; bases not matched to a gene: 6. Germline assignment: CDR1 SGHDN and CDR2 FVKESK. The CDR3 runs to 14 residues. The CDR3 sequence is CASYGQGGTGELFF. The DNA for the CDR3 is TGTGCCAGCTACGGACAGGGAGGCACCGGGGAGCTGTTTTTT. Supplemented by reference TRBV14 and TRBJ2-2, the full variable domain reads EAGVTQFPSHSVIEKGQTVTLRCDPISGHDNLYWYRRVMGKEIKFLLHFVKESKQDESGMPNNRFLAERTGGTYSTLKVQPAELEDSGVYFCASYGQGGTGELFFGEGSRLTVL.

This chain links TRBV12-3 or TRBV12-4 with TRBJ1-6; maybe TRBD1 (5 bases). This CDR3 is 13 amino acids long. Trimming removed 8 bases from V and 7 bases from J, with 12 bases in between. The CDR3, as DNA: TGTGCCAGCGCGGGACTGCTAAATTCACCCCTCCACTTT. It codes for CASAGLLNSPLHF.

V and J are TRBV5-1 and TRBJ2-7, with D hard to call. In germline, CDR1 is SGHRS, CDR2 YFSETQ. This CDR3 is 12 amino acids long. The germline V and J ends were trimmed by 7 bases and 0 bases, with 8 bases remaining between them. The CDR3 DNA reads as TGCGCCAGCGGCCAGAGCTCCTACGAGCAGTACTTC. Protein sequence: CASGQSSYEQYF. Full variable domain (rest looked up from reference TRBV5-1 and TRBJ2-7): KAGVTQTPRYLIKTRGQQVTLSCSPISGHRSVSWYQQTPGQGLQFLFEYFSETQRNKGNFPGRFSGRQFSNSRSEMNVSTLELGDSALYLCASGQSSYEQYFGPGTRLTVT.

This chain joins TRBV11-2 and TRBJ2-4; 7 bases are shared with TRBD2. Germline CDR1 is SGHAT and CDR2 is FQNNGV. J lost 0 bases, V lost 4 bases, and 9 bases had no gene match. This CDR3 is 17 amino acids long. The CDR3 here is CASSYWGLRLAKNIQYF. The DNA of the CDR3 is TGTGCCAGCAGCTACTGGGGACTACGTCTAGCCAAAAACATTCAGTACTTC.

The V and J genes are TRBV12-3 or TRBV12-4 and TRBJ2-5, with D perhaps matching TRBD1 or TRBD2 (7 bases each). Trimming took off 7 bases at V and 7 bases at J, with 13 bases between the two ends. There are 12 residues in the CDR3. This chain's CDR3 is CASTRGGRTQYF. CDR3 sequence (DNA): TGTGCCAGCACCAGGGGGGGGAGGACCCAGTACTTC.

This clonotype has more than one count but fewer than ten. The chain employs TRBV29-1 and TRBJ1-5; D remains unclear. V gave up 4 bases and J gave up 3 bases, with 10 bases separating them. Germline CDR1 is SQVTM and CDR2 is ANQGSEA. The CDR3 runs 13 residues. The CDR3 DNA is TGCAGCGTTGTAGTGGGTTACAATCAGCCCCAGCATTTT. As protein: CSVVVGYNQPQHF.

This clonotype has just a few counts. The DNA of the CDR3 is TGTGCCAGCAGTGAACTCACCCAGTACTTC. Its translation: CASSELTQYF. The rearrangement uses TRBV2 and TRBJ2-5; D is unresolved. CDR1 is SNHLY, CDR2 FYNNEI, per germline. The ends were cut back, 2 bases at V and 8 bases at J, with 3 bases in the middle. The CDR3 sequence is 10 residues long.

The chain joins TRBV3-1 to TRBJ1-2, with D possibly being TRBD1 (5 bases). The V end lost 0 bases, the J end lost 2 bases, and 7 bases lay between the germline ends. Germline V gene data show CDR1 as LGHDT and CDR2 as YNNKEL (reference sequence). This CDR3 is built from 14 residues. In DNA, the CDR3 is TGTGCCAGCAGCCAAGATCGGGACAACTATGGCTACACCTTC. Amino acids: CASSQDRDNYGYTF.

The table lists this clonotype with a few counts. This chain links TRBV5-5 with TRBJ2-7; 11 nucleotides align to TRBD1. CDR1 and CDR2 (germline): SGHKS, YYEKEE (reference sequence). J gave up 4 bases and V 1 base, and 4 bases lay outside the gene matches. The CDR3 has 15 residues. CDR3 sequence: CASSLRTGGWYEQYV. The CDR3 DNA reads as TGTGCCAGCAGCTTGCGGACAGGGGGCTGGTACGAGCAGTACGTC.

Only a few counts were recorded for this clonotype. This chain uses TRBV7-9 with TRBJ2-7; D unclear. The CDR3 spans 12 residues. CDR1 is SEHNR and CDR2 is FQNEAQ in the germline V gene (reference sequence). V lost 5 bases and J lost 0, with 5 bases in between. CDR3 in amino acids: CASSGLSYEQYF. In DNA, the CDR3 is TGTGCCAGCAGCGGCCTCTCCTACGAGCAGTACTTC.

The chain employs TRBV6-6 and TRBJ1-5, with TRBD1 as a possible D gene (5 bases). Trimming took 6 bases from V and 14 from J, leaving 17 bases between them. CDR3 size: 12 residues. CDR1 and CDR2 from the germline V gene are MNHNY and SVGAGI (reference sequence). In DNA, the CDR3 is TGTGCCAGCAGCGCCTTTGTCGGGGACGAGCATTTT. It yields the protein CASSAFVGDEHF.

In its sample, this clonotype was seen many times. The CDR3 loop is CASSPPGDTGELFF. For the CDR3, the DNA is TGTGCCAGCAGCCCCCCAGGGGACACCGGGGAGCTGTTTTTT. The chain has TRBV3-1 and TRBJ2-2; D might be TRBD1 (6 bases). This CDR3 contains 14 residues. Germline V CDR1 and CDR2: LGHDT, YNNKEL (reference sequence). Trimming took 4 bases from V and 3 from J, leaving 9 bases between them.

This clonotype came up a few times. CDR3 region: CASSLLRWNEQFF. In DNA form, the CDR3 reads TGTGCCAGCAGCTTATTGCGATGGAATGAGCAGTTCTTC. V and J are TRBV7-9 and TRBJ2-1; D not resolved. V was trimmed by 2 bases and J by 7 bases, leaving 9 bases between them. There are 13 residues in the CDR3. CDR1 SEHNR and CDR2 FQNEAQ come from the germline V gene (reference sequence).

The chain's CDR3 is CASSEWLGTEAFF. The CDR3 DNA reads TGCGCCAGCAGTGAGTGGTTAGGGACTGAAGCTTTCTTT. This chain uses TRBV10-2 with TRBJ1-1; D not certain. Germline V gene lookup returns CDR1 WSHSY and CDR2 SAAADI. This CDR3 is 13 amino acids long. Trimming took off 1 base at V and 5 bases at J, with 8 bases between the two ends.

This clonotype was counted between two and nine times. The genes are TRBV7-2 and TRBJ1-1, with D hard to call. The CDR3 has 14 residues. Trimming removed 3 bases from V and 0 bases from J, with 8 bases in between. CDR1 is SGHTA, CDR2 FQGNSA, per germline. The chain's CDR3 is CASSFGRLNTEAFF. CDR3 DNA: TGTGCCAGCAGCTTTGGTCGACTGAACACTGAAGCTTTCTTT.

This clonotype came up a few times. A read error may produce the germline difference seen at one junction end. V is TRBV20-1 and J is TRBJ1-2; D remains unclear. The CDR3 length is 11 residues. The germline V gene encodes CDR1 DFQATT and CDR2 SNEGSKA (reference sequence). The CDR3 DNA sequence: TGCAGTGCTAGATTGCTCCGGGGTGCGGCCTTC. Translating it yields CSARLLRGAAF.

This clonotype was detected a few times. The chain employs TRBV7-8 and TRBJ1-6, with no clear D. Per the germline V gene, CDR1 is SGHVS and CDR2 is FQNEAQ. Trimming cost V 0 bases and J 7 bases, with 19 bases left between them. The CDR3 spans 18 residues. Here the CDR3 reads CASSLASSPGGSNSPLHF. CDR3 DNA: TGTGCCAGCAGCTTAGCGTCTTCCCCGGGCGGGAGCAATTCACCCCTCCACTTT.

This clonotype was detected ten times or more. The J gene is TRBJ2-7, the V gene TRBV4-2, with 11 bases matching TRBD2. The junction had 15 bases not matched to a gene; V was cut back by 2 bases and J by 3 bases. Germline-derived CDR1 and CDR2 are LGHNA and YNFKEQ. The CDR3 contains 19 residues. The CDR3 loop is CASSQIGGGRTSGYYEQYF. CDR3 sequence (DNA): TGTGCCAGCAGCCAAATCGGGGGTGGCAGGACTAGCGGGTACTACGAGCAGTACTTC.

The J gene is TRBJ2-7, the V gene TRBV4-3; 9 bases align to TRBD2. After removal of 4 bases from V and 2 bases from J, the junction contained 6 bases not matched to a gene. The CDR3 length is 15 residues. Germline values: CDR1 LGHNA, CDR2 YSLEER. Here the CDR3 reads CASSPSTSGAYEQYF. As DNA, the CDR3 is TGCGCCAGCAGCCCGTCGACTAGCGGTGCCTACGAGCAGTACTTC.

A word on this clonotype: The junction does not match germline at one end; this may be a read error. J is TRBJ2-5 and V is TRBV7-7, with D tentatively TRBD2 (7 bases). The germline gives CDR1 SSHAT, CDR2 FNYEAQ (reference sequence). The length of the CDR3 is 16 residues. The CDR3 nucleotides read TGTGCTAGCAGCTTACACCCAGCGGGACAACCCGGGACCCAGTACTTC. This codes for CASSLHPAGQPGTQYF.

In its sample, this clonotype was seen a few times. The rearrangement joins TRBV18 to TRBJ2-3; 9 bases are a match to TRBD2. V shed 2 bases and J 5 bases; nucleotides not matched to a gene: 2. There are 14 residues in the CDR3. Germline V gene sequence: CDR1 KGHSH, CDR2 LQKENI. The CDR3 DNA follows: TGTGCCAGCTCACCATCAGCGGGGGGAGATACGCAGTATTTT. It is translated as CASSPSAGGDTQYF. The variable domain in full, with the rest retrieved from reference TRBV18 and TRBJ2-3, is NAGVMQNPRHLVRRRGQEARLRCSPMKGHSHVYWYRQLPEEGLKFMVYLQKENIIDESGMPKERFSAEFPKEGPSILRIQQVVRGDSAAYFCASSPSAGGDTQYFGPGTRLTVL.

There are a few counts of this clonotype. This chain joins TRBV4-3 and TRBJ2-3, with TRBD2 matching 7 bases. The CDR3 has 15 residues. With 0 bases clipped from V and 0 bases from J, the junction kept 0 bases outside the gene matches. Germline-derived CDR1 and CDR2 are LGHNA and YSLEER. The CDR3 nucleotides are TGCGCCAGCAGCCAAGAAGCGGGGAGCACAGATACGCAGTATTTT. This sequence encodes CASSQEAGSTDTQYF.

The chain is built from TRBV20-1 and TRBJ2-1; possible D gene TRBD2, 6 bases. Germline lookup yields CDR1 DFQATT and CDR2 SNEGSKA (reference sequence). Trimming removed 2 bases from V and 0 bases from J, with 17 bases in between. CDR3 length equals 17 residues. The chain's CDR3 is CSARLAGGSDSYNEQFF. CDR3 nucleotides: TGCAGTGCTAGATTGGCCGGGGGATCAGACTCCTACAATGAGCAGTTCTTC.

The chain is built from TRBV4-1 and TRBJ2-5, with a weak D call TRBD1 (7 bases). Germline assignment: CDR1 MGHRA and CDR2 YSYEKL. The CDR3 has 14 residues. The germline V and J ends were trimmed by 3 bases and 5 bases, with 13 bases remaining between them. The CDR3 is CASSHGGGGETQYF. The CDR3 DNA is TGCGCCAGCAGCCATGGAGGGGGCGGGGAGACCCAGTACTTC.

This clonotype was seen many times. The CDR3 reads CASSLAYLDTQYF. The DNA of the CDR3 is TGTGCCAGCAGCTTGGCGTACCTGGATACGCAGTATTTT. The chain has TRBV11-2 and TRBJ2-3; D not resolved. Germline lookup yields CDR1 SGHAT and CDR2 FQNNGV. This CDR3 region has 13 residues. The V end was cut by 3 bases, the J end by 6 bases, with 10 bases between.

This clonotype was detected a few times. The chain combines TRBV12-3 or TRBV12-4 with TRBJ1-5, with TRBD1 matching over 8 bases. This CDR3 spans 14 amino acids. With V trimmed by 9 bases and J by 2 bases, 6 bases remained unmatched. DNA for the CDR3: TGTGCCAGTCAGGGGGCAGGGCGCAATCAGCCCCAGCATTTT. Its translation: CASQGAGRNQPQHF.

There are a few counts of this clonotype. The chain has TRBV6-2 or TRBV6-3 and TRBJ2-6; D remains unclear. There are 14 residues in the CDR3. CDR1 and CDR2 from the germline V gene are MNHEY and SVGEGT. V gave up 7 bases and J gave up 0 bases, with 7 bases separating them. The CDR3 loop is CASKRDSGANVLTF. As DNA, the CDR3 is TGTGCCAGCAAAAGGGACTCTGGGGCCAACGTCCTGACTTTC.